This T cell receptor (beta chain) was sequenced in a study of CD8 T cells in Susac syndrome. CDR1 is SGHRS, CDR2 YFSETQ, per germline. CDR3 length: 14 amino acids. Deletions cut 5 bases from V and 9 bases from J, with 18 bases between. A quantity of about 0.5 to 1 ug RNA underwent reverse transcription using random hexamers. MiXCR, applied by TCRdb to the immunoSEQ multiplex PCR reads, yields one record per CDR3 protein. This table holds approximately 100,000 distinct CDR3 sequences, under 95% found once. The sequenced sample consisted of CD8+ T cells from PBMCs. This TCR derives from a human donor in good health. The rearrangement uses TRBV5-1 and TRBJ2-1; D is possibly TRBD2 (6 bases). CDR3 DNA sequence: TGCGCCAGCAGGGGCGGGGCAATCTTGATTGAGCAGTTCTTC. This translates into CASRGGAILIEQFF. Based on the CDR3 plus reference TRBV5-1 and TRBJ2-1, the full variable domain is KAGVTQTPRYLIKTRGQQVTLSCSPISGHRSVSWYQQTPGQGLQFLFEYFSETQRNKGNFPGRFSGRQFSNSRSEMNVSTLELGDSALYLCASRGGAILIEQFFGPGTRLTVL.